A single sample is the source of the 22 T cell receptor beta chains below, sequenced in a study of blood T cell repertoires in COVID-19. Repertoires were generated with immunoSEQ multiplex PCR, while TCRdb's copy carries only in-frame clones and drops some. The top ten hold 1.5% of the sample, which has around 260,000 clones, about 90% seen once. Source material: peripheral blood. These receptors originate from a woman aged 35 to 49 who had recovered from COVID-19.

This sequence joins TRBV7-2 and TRBJ2-4, with a possible D match to TRBD2 (5 bases). V shed 5 bases and J shed 2 bases, with 19 bases lying between them. Germline CDR1 reads SGHTA; CDR2 reads FQGNSA. The CDR3 has 17 residues. CDR3 DNA sequence: TGTGCCAGCAGCCAACGGTGGAATAGCGAATCCAAAAACATTCAGTACTTC. Its translation: CASSQRWNSESKNIQYF.

CDR3 loop: CASSVGGQNYGYTF. The CDR3 coding sequence is TGTGCCAGCAGCGTAGGTGGACAGAACTATGGCTACACCTTC. The rearrangement links TRBV9 to TRBJ1-2; possibly TRBD1 for D (6 bases). Germline CDR1 is SGDLS and CDR2 is YYNGEE. V was cut by 0 bases and J by 2 bases, with 8 bases left in between. The CDR3 totals 14 residues.

The V gene is TRBV11-2, the J gene TRBJ2-7, with 8 bases matching TRBD2. Trimming removed 3 bases from V and 3 bases from J; junction bases left unmatched: 7. Germline values: CDR1 SGHAT, CDR2 FQNNGV. CDR3 length: 15 amino acids. CDR3 loop: CASSFERGPYYEQYF. CDR3 nucleotide sequence: TGTGCCAGCAGCTTCGAGCGGGGGCCCTACTACGAGCAGTACTTC.

J is TRBJ2-7 and V is TRBV7-8; D might be TRBD1 (6 bases). The ends were cut back, 6 bases at V and 0 bases at J, with 15 bases in the middle. The germline V gene has CDR1 SGHVS and CDR2 FQNEAQ. The CDR3 is made up of 15 amino acids. This CDR3 reads CASSLGWTASYEQYF. In DNA, the CDR3 is TGTGCCAGCAGTCTCGGGTGGACAGCCTCCTACGAGCAGTACTTC.

This chain connects TRBV7-2 to TRBJ2-2; D ambiguous. Germline CDR1 and CDR2: SGHTA and FQGNSA. V lost 2 bases to trimming and J lost 3 bases, with 13 bases between them. The CDR3 covers 16 residues. The CDR3 is CASSLFRGPYTGELFF. The CDR3 DNA is TGTGCCAGCAGCTTATTTCGAGGCCCATACACCGGGGAGCTGTTTTTT.

Regarding this clone: Other nucleotide sequences from this sample produce the same CDR3. The J gene is TRBJ1-1, the V gene TRBV5-1; 7 nucleotides line up with TRBD1. The CDR3 spans 14 residues. Losses at the gene ends were 3 bases for V and 2 bases for J; bases not matched to a gene: 4. CDR1 is SGHRS, CDR2 YFSETQ, per germline. The CDR3 bases are TGCGCCAGCAGCTGGGGACAGCCCAACACTGAAGCTTTCTTT. It yields the protein CASSWGQPNTEAFF.

The chain carries TRBV4-3 and TRBJ1-4, with 11 bases lining up with TRBD1. The junction had 8 bases not matched to a gene; V was cut back by 5 bases and J by 3 bases. The CDR3 consists of 17 residues. Looked up from germline, CDR1 is LGHNA and CDR2 is YSLEER. The CDR3 DNA follows: TGCGCCAGCAGCACCCGGGACAGGGGGAGAGCTAATGAAAAACTGTTTTTT. It codes for CASSTRDRGRANEKLFF.

This clone was found once. This chain links TRBV7-3 with TRBJ2-5; D perhaps matches TRBD2 (6 bases). The CDR3 loop spans 13 amino acids. With 3 bases removed from V and 8 bases from J, the gap between germline ends came to 13 bases. The germline CDR1 and CDR2 sequences are SGHTA and FQGTGA. DNA for the CDR3: TGTGCCAGCAGCTTTTGGGGGGTTAGTACCCAGTACTTC. This translates into CASSFWGVSTQYF.

V usage is TRBV11-3 and J usage is TRBJ1-2; maybe TRBD1 (5 bases). Trimming took 1 base from V and 8 from J, leaving 11 bases between them. The CDR3 has 13 amino acids. The V gene's germline CDR1 is SGHNT and CDR2 YENEEA. The CDR3 spells CASSLGDSRGYTF. Here the CDR3 DNA reads TGTGCCAGCAGCTTAGGGGACTCTAGGGGCTACACCTTC.

The chain is built from TRBV29-1 and TRBJ1-3, with 7 bases that match TRBD1. Trimming removed 3 bases from V and 2 bases from J; junction bases left unmatched: 1. There are 13 residues in the CDR3. Germline-derived CDR1 and CDR2 are SQVTM and ANQGSEA. CDR3 in DNA: TGCAGCGTTGAGACAGGGACTGGAAACACCATATATTTT. The encoded protein is CSVETGTGNTIYF.

CDR3 coding DNA: TGTGCCAGCAGTAGATTAGGGGGGGCCGGAGAGGCTTTCTTT. This encodes CASSRLGGAGEAFF. This chain joins TRBV6-5 and TRBJ1-1, with D perhaps matching TRBD1 (6 bases). Germline CDR1 reads MNHEY; CDR2 reads SVGAGI. V was shortened by 5 bases and J by 11 bases, with 21 bases between the two germline ends. This CDR3 contains 14 residues.

This clone has a handful of counts. V is TRBV7-2 and J is TRBJ2-7; a possible D gene is TRBD1 (5 bases). Germline V lookup: CDR1 SGHTA, CDR2 FQGNSA. CDR3 length: 17 residues. V shed 2 bases and J shed 3 bases, with 20 bases lying between them. For the CDR3, the DNA is TGTGCCAGCAGCTTAAGGGTCGGCGAACAGGCGCTCTACGAGCAGTACTTC. Translating gives CASSLRVGEQALYEQYF.

The chain is built from TRBV18 and TRBJ2-5; 14 positions match TRBD2. Germline V CDR1 and CDR2: KGHSH, LQKENI. J lost 1 base, V lost 6 bases, and 7 bases had no gene match. This CDR3 contains 17 residues. The chain's CDR3 is CASSPGTSGGFQETQYF. For the CDR3, the DNA is TGTGCCAGCTCTCCCGGGACTAGCGGGGGTTTCCAAGAGACCCAGTACTTC.

Here the CDR3 reads CASSLAAGTANTEAFF. The CDR3 region has the DNA TGTGCCAGCAGTTTAGCGGCGGGGACAGCGAACACTGAAGCTTTCTTT. The chain employs TRBV27 and TRBJ1-1; 7 bases agree with TRBD1. V dropped 2 bases and J dropped 1; count of bases not matched to a gene: 7. Germline V gives CDR1 MNHEY, CDR2 SMNVEV (reference sequence). This CDR3 comprises 16 residues.

The V call is TRBV6-6, the J call TRBJ2-7; TRBD1 might be the D (6 bases). Germline CDR1 and CDR2: MNHNY and SVGAGI (reference sequence). This CDR3 has 17 amino acids. V was clipped by 5 bases and J by 6 bases, with 26 bases between them. Written as DNA, the CDR3 is TGTGCCAGCAGTCGCCAAGTTCGGGACAATGGGTGGAGCGAGCAGTACTTC. This codes for CASSRQVRDNGWSEQYF.

This clone was observed a single time. V and J are TRBV7-2 and TRBJ2-5; possible D gene TRBD2, 6 bases. The CDR3 is 13 residues long. Germline-derived CDR1 and CDR2 are SGHTA and FQGNSA. The V end was cut by 5 bases, the J end by 2 bases, with 9 bases between. This CDR3 reads CASSLGTQETQYF. DNA for the CDR3: TGTGCCAGCAGCCTAGGGACTCAAGAGACCCAGTACTTC.

This sequence joins TRBV6-5 and TRBJ2-1; 7 nucleotides align to TRBD1. The CDR3 loop spans 14 amino acids. Germline assignment: CDR1 MNHEY and CDR2 SVGAGI. The trim removed 8 bases at V and 3 bases at J, leaving 7 bases unmatched. The CDR3 DNA reads TGTGCCAGCTATACAGGGGTTAACTACAATGAGCAGTTCTTC. As protein: CASYTGVNYNEQFF.

The genes are TRBV14 and TRBJ2-5; 11 bases align to TRBD1. CDR1 SGHDN and CDR2 FVKESK come from the germline V gene. V lost 4 bases to trimming and J lost 4 bases; unmatched junction nucleotides: 11. The CDR3 has 17 amino acids. The CDR3 sequence is CASSPEDRGPVGETQYF. The CDR3 DNA follows: TGTGCCAGCAGCCCAGAGGACAGGGGGCCGGTAGGAGAGACCCAGTACTTC.

V gene TRBV10-3 combines with J gene TRBJ2-7; D unclear. With 2 bases removed from V and 5 bases from J, the gap between germline ends came to 10 bases. Per germline, CDR1 ENHRY and CDR2 SYGVKD. The CDR3 is 13 residues long. CDR3 sequence (DNA): TGTGCCATCAGTGAGCGAGTTCGCGACGAGCAGTACTTC. This translates into CAISERVRDEQYF.

The table lists this clone with a few counts. The rearrangement links TRBV6-2 or TRBV6-3 to TRBJ1-2; no reliable D call. V shed 2 bases and J shed 0 bases, with 4 bases lying between them. This CDR3 has 13 residues. Germline V gene data show CDR1 as MNHEY and CDR2 as SVGEGT. The CDR3 region is CASSYRSNYGYTF. The CDR3 DNA reads as TGTGCCAGCAGTTACCGGTCTAACTATGGCTACACCTTC.

The gene calls are TRBV24-1 and TRBJ2-1, with 9 bases fitting TRBD1. The CDR3 is 14 residues long. The ends lost 5 bases at V and 7 bases at J; junction bases unmatched: 5. CDR1 is KGHDR and CDR2 is SFDVKD in the germline V gene. The CDR3 is CATSASGTGNEQFF. As DNA, the CDR3 is TGTGCCACCAGTGCCTCCGGGACAGGGAATGAGCAGTTCTTC.

The genes are TRBV30 and TRBJ1-6; no reliable D call. The CDR3 contains 14 residues. V dropped 0 bases and J dropped 10 bases, with 13 bases sitting between them. The V gene's germline CDR1 is GTSNPN and CDR2 SVGIG (reference sequence). CDR3 sequence: CAWSVLTEGSPLHF. In DNA form, the CDR3 reads TGTGCCTGGAGTGTATTAACAGAGGGATCACCCCTCCACTTT. Combining the CDR3 with reference TRBV30 and TRBJ1-6 gives the whole variable domain SQTIHQWPATLVQPVGSPLSLECTVEGTSNPNLYWYRQAAGRGLQLLFYSVGIGQISSEVPQNLSASRPQDRQFILSSKKLLLSDSGFYLCAWSVLTEGSPLHFGNGTRLTVT.